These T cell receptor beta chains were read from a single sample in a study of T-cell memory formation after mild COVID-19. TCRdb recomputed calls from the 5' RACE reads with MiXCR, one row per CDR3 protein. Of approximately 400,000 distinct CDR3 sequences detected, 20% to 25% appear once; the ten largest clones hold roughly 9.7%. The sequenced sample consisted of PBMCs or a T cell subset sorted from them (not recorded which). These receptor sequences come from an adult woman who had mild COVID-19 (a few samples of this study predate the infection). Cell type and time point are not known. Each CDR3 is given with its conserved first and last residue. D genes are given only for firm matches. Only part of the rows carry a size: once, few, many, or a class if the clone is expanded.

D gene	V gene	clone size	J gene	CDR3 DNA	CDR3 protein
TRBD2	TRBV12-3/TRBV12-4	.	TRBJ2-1	TGTGCCAGCAGTTCAGCGGGGGGGCTCTACAATGAGCAGTTCTTC	CASSSAGGLYNEQFF
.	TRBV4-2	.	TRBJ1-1	TGTGCCAGCAGCCAAGAATACGGGGGGAACACTGAAGCTTTCTTT	CASSQEYGGNTEAFF
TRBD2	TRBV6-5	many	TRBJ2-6	TGTGCCAGCAGGGGAGGGGTCGCTGGGGCCAACGTCCTGACTTTC	CASRGGVAGANVLTF
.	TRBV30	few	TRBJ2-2	TGTGCCTGGAGTGTACTTGGCGGGGAGCTGTTTTTT	CAWSVLGGELFF
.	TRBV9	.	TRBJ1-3	TGTGCCAGCAGCGCCCGAGCCTCTGGAAACACCATATATTTT	CASSARASGNTIYF
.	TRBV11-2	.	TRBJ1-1	TGTGCCAGCGGCCGGTCCGGGGGCACTGAAGCTTTCTTT	CASGRSGGTEAFF
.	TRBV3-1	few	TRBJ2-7	TGTGCCAGCAGCCAAGCCCCCATAGGCGGACCGTACGAGCAGTACTTC	CASSQAPIGGPYEQYF
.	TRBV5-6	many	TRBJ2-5	TGTGCCAGCAGCCGATTGGAGACCCAGTACTTC	CASSRLETQYF
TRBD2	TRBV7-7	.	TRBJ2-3	TGTGCTAGCAGCTTCCTAGCGGGAGGGCCGGGCCACACAGATACGCAGTATTTT	CASSFLAGGPGHTDTQYF
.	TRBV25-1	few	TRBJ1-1	TGTGCCAGCACCCAATGGGGCAGCACTGAAGCTTTCTTT	CASTQWGSTEAFF
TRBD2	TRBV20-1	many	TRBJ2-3	TGCAGTGCTAGACGGGCTAGCGGGATTAGTTCAGATACGCAGTATTTT	CSARRASGISSDTQYF
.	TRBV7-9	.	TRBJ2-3	TGTGCCGCTAGCCGGGGGCCCGGCACAGATACGCAGTATTTT	CAASRGPGTDTQYF
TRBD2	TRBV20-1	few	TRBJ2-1	TGCAGTGCTACCGCGGGAGCCTTTGATGAGCAGTTCTTC	CSATAGAFDEQFF
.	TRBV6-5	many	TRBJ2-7	TGTGCCAGCAGTCGGGGGAACTACGAGCAGTACTTC	CASSRGNYEQYF
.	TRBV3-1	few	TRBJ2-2	TGTGCCAGCAACCGTCTAGCGAGCACCGGGGAGCTGTTTTTT	CASNRLASTGELFF
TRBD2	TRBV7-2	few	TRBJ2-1	TGTGCCAGCAGCTTCCGGGGACTAGCCCTGGGTGAGCAGTTCTTC	CASSFRGLALGEQFF
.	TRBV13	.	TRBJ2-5	TGTGCCAGCAGCCCCGTCAGGTGGTGGGCTAAAGAGACCCAGTACTTC	CASSPVRWWAKETQYF
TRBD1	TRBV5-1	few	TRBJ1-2	TGCGCCAGCAGCGAGGACAGGGGGTCGGCTGGCTACACCTTC	CASSEDRGSAGYTF
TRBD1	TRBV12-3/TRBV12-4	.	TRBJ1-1	TGTGCCAGCAGTTTGCAGGGGGCGTCTGAAGCTTTCTTT	CASSLQGASEAFF
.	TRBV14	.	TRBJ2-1	TGTGCCAGCGGTCTAGCGCGGTACAATGAGCAGTTCTTC	CASGLARYNEQFF
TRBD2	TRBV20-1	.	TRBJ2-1	TGCAGTGCTAGAGATGAGCGGGAGTGGCCCTACAATGAGCAGTTCTTC	CSARDEREWPYNEQFF
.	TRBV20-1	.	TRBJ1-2	TGCAGTGCTAGAGATGGGGCAGGGGATGACTATGGCTACACCTTC	CSARDGAGDDYGYTF
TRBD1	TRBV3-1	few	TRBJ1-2	TGTGCCAGCAGCCAAACGACAGGGTTCGTTCTAAGTGGCTACACCTTC	CASSQTTGFVLSGYTF
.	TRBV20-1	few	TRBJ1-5	TGCAGTGCTAGGCCCCAGCAACAGCCCCAGCATTTT	CSARPQQQPQHF
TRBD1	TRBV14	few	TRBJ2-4	TGTGCCAGCAGCCACGGACAGGGGCGAATTAAAAACATTCAGTACTTC	CASSHGQGRIKNIQYF
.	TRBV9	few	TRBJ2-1	TGTGCCAGCAGCCCCTCATGGGTGAATGAGCAGTTCTTC	CASSPSWVNEQFF